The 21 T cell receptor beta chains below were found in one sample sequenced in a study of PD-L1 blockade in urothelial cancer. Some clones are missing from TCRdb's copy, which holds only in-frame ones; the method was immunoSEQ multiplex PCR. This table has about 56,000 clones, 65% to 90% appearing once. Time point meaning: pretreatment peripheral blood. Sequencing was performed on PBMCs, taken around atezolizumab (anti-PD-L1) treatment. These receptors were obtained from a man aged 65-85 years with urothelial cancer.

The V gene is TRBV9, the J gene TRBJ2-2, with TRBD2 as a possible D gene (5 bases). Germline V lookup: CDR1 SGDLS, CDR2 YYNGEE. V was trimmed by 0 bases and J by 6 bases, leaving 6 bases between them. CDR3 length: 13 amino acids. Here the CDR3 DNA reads TGTGCCAGCAGCGTAGGGACTTCCGGGGAGCTGTTTTTT. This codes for CASSVGTSGELFF.

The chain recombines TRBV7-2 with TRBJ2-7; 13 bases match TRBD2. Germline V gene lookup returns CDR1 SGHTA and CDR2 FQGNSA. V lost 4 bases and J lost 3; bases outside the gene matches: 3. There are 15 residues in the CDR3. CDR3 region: CASSSGLAGVYEQYF. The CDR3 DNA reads TGTGCCAGCAGCTCCGGACTAGCGGGAGTCTACGAGCAGTACTTC. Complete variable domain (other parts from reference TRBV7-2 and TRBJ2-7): GAGVSQSPSNKVTEKGKDVELRCDPISGHTALYWYRQSLGQGLEFLIYFQGNSAPDKSGLPSDRFSAERTGGSVSTLTIQRTQQEDSAVYLCASSSGLAGVYEQYFGPGTRLTVT.

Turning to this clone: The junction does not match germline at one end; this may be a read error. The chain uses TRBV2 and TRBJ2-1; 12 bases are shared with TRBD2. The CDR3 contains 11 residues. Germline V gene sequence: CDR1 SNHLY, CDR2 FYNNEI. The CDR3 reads CGTSGYNEQFF. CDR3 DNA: TGCGGGACTAGCGGGTACAATGAGCAGTTCTTC. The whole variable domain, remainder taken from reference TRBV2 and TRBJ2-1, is EPEVTQTPSHQVTQMGQEVILRCVPISNHLYFYWYRQILGQKVEFLVSFYNNEISEKSEIFDDQFSVERPDGSNFTLKIRSTKLEDSAMYFCGTSGYNEQFFGPGTRLTVL.

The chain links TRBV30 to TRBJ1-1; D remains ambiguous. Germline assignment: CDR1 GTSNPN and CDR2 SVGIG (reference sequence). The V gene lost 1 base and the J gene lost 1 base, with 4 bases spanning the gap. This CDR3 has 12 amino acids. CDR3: CAWSGQNTEAFF. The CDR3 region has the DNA TGTGCCTGGAGTGGGCAGAACACTGAAGCTTTCTTT. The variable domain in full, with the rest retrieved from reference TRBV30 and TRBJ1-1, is SQTIHQWPATLVQPVGSPLSLECTVEGTSNPNLYWYRQAAGRGLQLLFYSVGIGQISSEVPQNLSASRPQDRQFILSSKKLLLSDSGFYLCAWSGQNTEAFFGQGTRLTVV.

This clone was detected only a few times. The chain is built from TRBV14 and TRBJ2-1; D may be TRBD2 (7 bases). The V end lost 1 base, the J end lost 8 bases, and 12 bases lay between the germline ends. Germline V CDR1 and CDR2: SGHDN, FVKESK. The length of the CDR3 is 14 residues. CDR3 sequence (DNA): TGTGCCAGCAGCCAAGTCACGGGGGGCGATGAGCAGTTCTTC. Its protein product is CASSQVTGGDEQFF.

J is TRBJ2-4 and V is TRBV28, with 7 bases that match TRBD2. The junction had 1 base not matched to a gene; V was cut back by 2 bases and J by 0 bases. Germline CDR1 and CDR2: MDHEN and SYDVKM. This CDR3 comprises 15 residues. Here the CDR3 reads CASSLAGVAKNIQYF. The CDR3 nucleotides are TGTGCCAGCAGTTTAGCGGGGGTAGCCAAAAACATTCAGTACTTC.

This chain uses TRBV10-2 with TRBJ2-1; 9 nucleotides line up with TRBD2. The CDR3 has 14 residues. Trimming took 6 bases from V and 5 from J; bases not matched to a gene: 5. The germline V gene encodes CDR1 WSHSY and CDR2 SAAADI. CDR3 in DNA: TGCGCCAGCAGACTGGCGGGAGGGCACAATGAGCAGTTCTTC. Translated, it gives CASRLAGGHNEQFF.

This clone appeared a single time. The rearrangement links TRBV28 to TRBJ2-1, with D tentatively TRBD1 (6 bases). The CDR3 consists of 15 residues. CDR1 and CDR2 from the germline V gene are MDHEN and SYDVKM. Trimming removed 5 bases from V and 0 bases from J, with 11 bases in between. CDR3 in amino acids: CASSGTTSSYNEQFF. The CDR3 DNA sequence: TGTGCCAGCAGTGGGACAACGAGCTCCTACAATGAGCAGTTCTTC.

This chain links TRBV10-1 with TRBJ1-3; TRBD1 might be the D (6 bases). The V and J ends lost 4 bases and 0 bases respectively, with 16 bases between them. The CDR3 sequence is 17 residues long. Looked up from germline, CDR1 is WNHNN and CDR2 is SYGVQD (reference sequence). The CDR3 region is CASSVGQRYHSGNTIYF. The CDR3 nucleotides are TGCGCCAGCAGTGTTGGACAGCGTTACCACTCTGGAAACACCATATATTTT.

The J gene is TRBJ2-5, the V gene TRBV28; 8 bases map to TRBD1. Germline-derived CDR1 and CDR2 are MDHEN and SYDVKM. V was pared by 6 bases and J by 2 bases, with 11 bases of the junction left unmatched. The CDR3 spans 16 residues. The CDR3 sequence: CASSPPTGVAQETQYF. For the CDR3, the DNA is TGTGCCAGCAGCCCCCCGACAGGGGTGGCTCAAGAGACCCAGTACTTC.

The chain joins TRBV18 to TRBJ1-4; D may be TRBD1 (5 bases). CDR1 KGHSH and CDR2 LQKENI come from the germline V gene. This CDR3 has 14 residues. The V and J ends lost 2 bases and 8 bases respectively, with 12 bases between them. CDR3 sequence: CASSPNQGLEKLFF. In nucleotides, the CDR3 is TGTGCCAGCTCACCAAATCAGGGACTCGAAAAACTGTTTTTT.

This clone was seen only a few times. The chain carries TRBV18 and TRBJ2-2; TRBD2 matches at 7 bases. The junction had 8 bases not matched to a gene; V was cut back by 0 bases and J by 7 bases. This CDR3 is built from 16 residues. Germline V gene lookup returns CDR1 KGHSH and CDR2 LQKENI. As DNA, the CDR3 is TGTGCCAGCTCACCACCGGCAACGGGAGGCCACGGGGAGCTGTTTTTT. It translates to CASSPPATGGHGELFF.

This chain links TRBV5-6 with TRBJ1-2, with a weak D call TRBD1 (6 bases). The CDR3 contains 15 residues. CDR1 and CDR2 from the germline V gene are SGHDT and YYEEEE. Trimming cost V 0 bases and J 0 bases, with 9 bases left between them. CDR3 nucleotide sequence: TGTGCCAGCAGCTTGGGACAGGCGACTAACTATGGCTACACCTTC. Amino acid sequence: CASSLGQATNYGYTF.

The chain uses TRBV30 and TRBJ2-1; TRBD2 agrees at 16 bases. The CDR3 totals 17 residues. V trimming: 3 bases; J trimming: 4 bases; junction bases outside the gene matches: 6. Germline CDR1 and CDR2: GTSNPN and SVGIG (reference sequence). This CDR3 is CAWSGTSGRGLYNEQFF. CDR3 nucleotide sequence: TGTGCCTGGAGCGGGACTAGCGGGAGGGGCCTTTACAATGAGCAGTTCTTC. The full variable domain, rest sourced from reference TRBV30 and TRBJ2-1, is SQTIHQWPATLVQPVGSPLSLECTVEGTSNPNLYWYRQAAGRGLQLLFYSVGIGQISSEVPQNLSASRPQDRQFILSSKKLLLSDSGFYLCAWSGTSGRGLYNEQFFGPGTRLTVL.

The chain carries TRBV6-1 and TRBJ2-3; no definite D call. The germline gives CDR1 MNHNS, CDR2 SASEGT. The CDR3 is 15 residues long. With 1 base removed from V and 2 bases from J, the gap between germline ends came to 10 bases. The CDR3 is CASSEGRTDTDTQYF. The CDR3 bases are TGTGCCAGCAGTGAAGGGCGTACAGACACAGATACGCAGTATTTT.

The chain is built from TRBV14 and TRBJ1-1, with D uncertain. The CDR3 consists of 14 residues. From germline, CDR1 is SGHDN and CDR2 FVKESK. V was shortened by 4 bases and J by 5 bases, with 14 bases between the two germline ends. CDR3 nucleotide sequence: TGTGCCAGCAGCCTAGAGAAGGAGTGGACTGAAGCTTTCTTT. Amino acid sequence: CASSLEKEWTEAFF.

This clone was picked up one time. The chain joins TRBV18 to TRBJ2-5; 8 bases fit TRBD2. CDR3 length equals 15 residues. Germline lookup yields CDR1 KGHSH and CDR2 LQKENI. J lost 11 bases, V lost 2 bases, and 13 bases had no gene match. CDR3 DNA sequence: TGTGCCAGCTCACCAGGGCTAGCGGGCCCTTCTGAGCAGTACTTC. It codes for CASSPGLAGPSEQYF.

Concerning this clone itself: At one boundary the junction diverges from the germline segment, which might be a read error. The CDR3 DNA is TGTGCCAGCAGCTCCGGGACAGGGGCGCCTGAAGCTTTCTTT. Translated, it gives CASSSGTGAPEAFF. The chain employs TRBV5-1 and TRBJ1-1; 10 bases agree with TRBD1. Germline values: CDR1 SGHRS, CDR2 YFSETQ. The CDR3 loop spans 14 amino acids. Full variable domain (rest looked up from reference TRBV5-1 and TRBJ1-1): KAGVTQTPRYLIKTRGQQVTLSCSPISGHRSVSWYQQTPGQGLQFLFEYFSETQRNKGNFPGRFSGRQFSNSRSEMNVSTLELGDSALYLCASSSGTGAPEAFFGQGTRLTVV.

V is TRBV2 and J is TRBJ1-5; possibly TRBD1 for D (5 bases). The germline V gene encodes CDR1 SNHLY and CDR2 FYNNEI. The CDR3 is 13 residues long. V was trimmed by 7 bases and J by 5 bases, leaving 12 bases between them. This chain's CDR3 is CASIIDSYQPQHF. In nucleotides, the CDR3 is TGTGCCAGCATTATAGACAGTTATCAGCCCCAGCATTTT.

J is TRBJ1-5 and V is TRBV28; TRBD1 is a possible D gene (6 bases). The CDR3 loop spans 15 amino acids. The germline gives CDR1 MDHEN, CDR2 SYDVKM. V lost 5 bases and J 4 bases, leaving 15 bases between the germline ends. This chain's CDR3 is CASSTPGEGNQPQHF. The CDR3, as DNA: TGTGCCAGCAGTACCCCAGGGGAGGGAAATCAGCCCCAGCATTTT.

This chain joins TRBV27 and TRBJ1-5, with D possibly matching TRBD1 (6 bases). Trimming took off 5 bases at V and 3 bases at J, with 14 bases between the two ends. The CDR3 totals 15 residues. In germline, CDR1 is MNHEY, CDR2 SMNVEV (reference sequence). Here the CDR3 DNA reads TGTGCCAGCAGTCCACAGGGTCAAAACAATCAGCCCCAGCATTTT. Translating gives CASSPQGQNNQPQHF.